These 15 T cell receptor beta chains originate from one sample sequenced in a study of T cells in women clearing cervical HPV infection. Sequenced by immunoSEQ multiplex PCR; TCRdb stores in-frame clones only, minus some. Found here are tens of thousands of clones; the top ten clones hold roughly 1.5%. Sequencing was performed on blood buffy coat. The receptor source for this set is a woman aged 18-70 years with a cervical HPV16 infection that either progressed to CIN3+ or cleared (not recorded which).

With regard to this clone: The missing CDR3 end, 3 residues past where the read stops, is filled in from the germline J gene. The V call is TRBV10-3, the J call TRBJ2-7; TRBD1 matches 8 bases. Losses at the gene ends were 3 bases for V and 6 bases for J; bases not matched to a gene: 4. This CDR3 spans 13 amino acids. Germline V gene data show CDR1 as ENHRY and CDR2 as SYGVKD. The CDR3 loop reads CAISENQGAEQYF. The CDR3 DNA, read in part, is TGTGCCATCAGTGAAAACCAGGGGGCCGAG.

Of note for this clone: The read is 3 residues too short to cover the CDR3 end, so that end is filled in from the germline J gene. The chain recombines TRBV19 with TRBJ1-2, with 9 bases lining up with TRBD1. Germline CDR1 is LNHDA and CDR2 is SQIVND (reference sequence). V shed 6 bases and J 6 bases; nucleotides not matched to a gene: 11. The CDR3 sequence is 15 residues long. This CDR3 is CASSLGGTGYDGYTF. CDR3 DNA (partial): TGTGCCAGTAGCCTAGGGGGGACAGGGTATGATGGC.

A note on this clone: The read is 3 residues too short to cover the CDR3 end, so that end is filled in from the germline J gene. The chain couples TRBV19 to TRBJ1-4, with 8 bases that match TRBD1. From germline, CDR1 is LNHDA and CDR2 SQIVND (reference sequence). The CDR3 loop spans 15 amino acids. Incomplete CDR3 DNA: TGTGCCAGTAGTGTATCCGGGACAGGCGATTCACCA. Protein product: CASSVSGTGDSP. The CDR3, in full, reads CASSVSGTGDSPLFF.

As regards this clone: The read is 3 residues too short to cover the CDR3 end, so that end is filled in from the germline J gene. J is TRBJ2-5 and V is TRBV19; tentative D call: TRBD1 (6 bases). From germline, CDR1 is LNHDA and CDR2 SQIVND (reference sequence). V lost 4 bases and J lost 5, with 17 bases in between. The CDR3 spans 15 residues. CDR3 DNA, as far as it was read: TGTGCCAGTAGTACCGGGACACTCACAGGGGAGACC. Protein sequence: CASSTGTLTGET. The whole CDR3 is CASSTGTLTGETQYF.

Comment on this clone: The read falls 3 residues short of the CDR3 end, and the missing part is taken from the germline J gene. The chain carries TRBV2 and TRBJ2-1, with D possibly being TRBD1 (5 bases). Germline V gene data show CDR1 as SNHLY and CDR2 as FYNNEI. V lost 7 bases and J lost 4, with 17 bases in between. The CDR3 runs 15 residues. The covered CDR3 bases are TGTGCCAGCAATGGAGACAGCCATAGATACAATGAG. Translation gives CASNGDSHRYNE. The CDR3 in full is CASNGDSHRYNEQFF.

Of note for this clone: The read ends 3 residues shy of where the CDR3 ends; the end is completed using the germline J gene. J is TRBJ2-5 and V is TRBV7-2; 8 bases are a match to TRBD1. The CDR3 totals 14 residues. CDR1 SGHTA and CDR2 FQGNSA come from the germline V gene. The CDR3 sequence is CASNQQGGTDTQYF. CDR3 bases read: TGTGCCAGCAATCAACAGGGGGGCACAGATACC.

A remark on this clone: The CDR3 extends 3 residues past the end of the read, so its final part is completed from the germline J gene. J is TRBJ2-4 and V is TRBV19; maybe TRBD1 (5 bases). With 4 bases removed from V and 5 bases from J, the gap between germline ends came to 12 bases. This CDR3 region has 14 residues. CDR1 is LNHDA, CDR2 SQIVND, per germline (reference sequence). This CDR3 is CASSTRPTENIQYF. The sequenced part of the CDR3 DNA is TGTGCCAGTAGTACTCGTCCGACAGAAAACATT.

Of note for this clone: The sequence runs out 3 residues before the end of the CDR3; the remainder is reconstructed from the germline J gene. This chain connects TRBV20-1 to TRBJ2-3; the D gene is possibly TRBD2 (5 bases). Per the germline V gene, CDR1 is DFQATT and CDR2 is SNEGSKA (reference sequence). V was clipped by 2 bases and J by 0 bases, with 18 bases between them. The CDR3 loop spans 17 amino acids. The part of the CDR3 DNA that was read is TGCAGTGCTAGAAGGAGGTGGGTAGCCTCTAGCACAGATACG. Encoded protein: CSARRRWVASSTDT. The complete CDR3 reads CSARRRWVASSTDTQYF.

About this clone: From the germline J gene comes the end of the CDR3, since the read stops 3 residues before it. J is TRBJ2-3 and V is TRBV7-9; the match to TRBD2 covers 8 bases. Germline V lookup: CDR1 SEHNR, CDR2 FQNEAQ (reference sequence). This CDR3 has 15 amino acids. CDR3: CASSLYTSGQETQYF. Partial CDR3 DNA: TGTGCCAGCAGCTTGTATACTAGCGGACAAGAGACG.

Comments on this clone: Read sequence stops 3 residues before the CDR3 end, and the germline J gene provides the missing end. The chain uses TRBV5-1 and TRBJ2-2; TRBD1 is a possible D gene (5 bases). Looked up from germline, CDR1 is SGHRS and CDR2 is YFSETQ. The CDR3 covers 14 residues. The sequenced part of the CDR3 DNA is TGCGCCAGCAGCCACCAGGACACAAATTCACCG. It yields the protein CASSHQDTNSP. The entire CDR3 is CASSHQDTNSPLFF.

Points on this clone: The read comes to an end 3 residues before the CDR3 does, leaving the germline J gene to fill in the end. The chain couples TRBV19 to TRBJ2-3; a possible D gene is TRBD1 (5 bases). This CDR3 has 14 residues. Germline V CDR1 and CDR2: LNHDA, SQIVND (reference sequence). The CDR3 loop reads CASSISTGQETQYF. The CDR3 DNA, read in part, is TGTGCCAGTAGTATTAGTACAGGACAAGAGACG.

Concerning this clone itself: The CDR3 end is not reached by the read, which stops 3 residues before it; the germline J gene fills it in. This chain joins TRBV19 and TRBJ2-7; possible D gene TRBD1, 6 bases. The CDR3 runs 13 residues. V lost 2 bases and J 6 bases, leaving 11 bases between the germline ends. Germline V gene lookup returns CDR1 LNHDA and CDR2 SQIVND (reference sequence). The sequenced part of the CDR3 DNA is TGTGCCAGTAGTATACAGGGGTCTGCCGAG. Protein product: CASSIQGSAE. The complete CDR3 sequence is CASSIQGSAEQYF.

As regards this clone: The DNA ends 3 residues before the CDR3 does, and the rest of the CDR3 is filled in from the germline J gene. This chain uses TRBV5-1 with TRBJ2-5; possible D gene TRBD2, 6 bases. Between the trimmed V and J ends, which lost 1 base and 5 bases, there was a span of 12 bases. This CDR3 comprises 14 residues. Per the germline V gene, CDR1 is SGHRS and CDR2 is YFSETQ. CDR3 region: CASSLLGGIETQYF. The sequenced part of the CDR3 DNA is TGCGCCAGCAGCTTGTTGGGGGGAATCGAGACC.

Details on this clone: With the read ending 3 residues before the CDR3 end, the germline J gene is used to fill in that end. The chain has TRBV5-1 and TRBJ2-5; D may be TRBD2 (6 bases). Trimming removed 2 bases from V and 4 bases from J, with 24 bases in between. The CDR3 spans 18 residues. Germline V gene lookup returns CDR1 SGHRS and CDR2 YFSETQ. Incomplete CDR3 DNA: TGCGCCAGCAGCTTTTCGTCCGGGGGAACACCAGCTAGAGAGACC. Translated: CASSFSSGGTPARET. The full CDR3 sequence reads CASSFSSGGTPARETQYF.

Concerning this clone: With the read ending 3 residues before the CDR3 end, the germline J gene is used to fill in that end. The chain carries TRBV6-1 and TRBJ1-1; a weak D match, TRBD1 (5 bases). With 2 bases removed from V and 4 bases from J, the gap between germline ends came to 8 bases. This CDR3 contains 13 residues. Per the germline V gene, CDR1 is MNHNS and CDR2 is SASEGT. The CDR3 sequence is CASSERGSTEAFF. Incomplete CDR3 DNA: TGTGCCAGCAGTGAAAGGGGATCCACTGAA.